The rows below give T cell receptor beta chains drawn from one sample of a study of cytomegalovirus exposure and HLA in healthy donors. The table came from immunoSEQ multiplex PCR; TCRdb's copy has only in-frame clones and leaves some out. The sample contains 100,000 to 150,000 clones, about 78% of which appear only once. The sequenced sample consisted of PBMCs. These receptors all stem from a human donor in good health. Both conserved end residues are part of each CDR3. Fields, in order: D gene, V gene, J gene, CDR3 protein. D genes are given only for firm matches.

NA	TRBV2	TRBJ2-1	CASGAGMGSYNEQFF
NA	TRBV7-2	TRBJ2-1	CASSLDSASGGEQFF
NA	TRBV4-2	TRBJ2-5	CASSQEGAEGQETQYF
TRBD1	TRBV19	TRBJ1-1	CASSRQGSSEAFF
TRBD1	TRBV7-8	TRBJ1-2	CASSPGGGNARGYTF
NA	TRBV7-2	TRBJ1-1	CASTNPRRNTEAFF
TRBD1	TRBV10-3	TRBJ2-5	CAIRGTGVGETQYF
TRBD1	TRBV9	TRBJ2-7	CASSSGTGNIEQYF
NA	TRBV6-6	TRBJ2-3	CASSYNRATDTQYF
TRBD1	TRBV6-5	TRBJ2-7	CATRQGAFSEQYF
NA	TRBV5-6	TRBJ2-3	CASLPSGTDTQYF
TRBD2	TRBV9	TRBJ2-1	CASSIRGPSGGAGEQFF
TRBD1	TRBV9	TRBJ1-2	CASSVGGQGFYGYTF
TRBD1	TRBV5-1	TRBJ2-2	CASSPGDRDNGELFF
NA	TRBV7-3	TRBJ2-2	CASSSPQPNTGELFF
NA	TRBV9	TRBJ1-1	CASSEQGRDEAFF
TRBD1	TRBV5-1	TRBJ1-4	CASSPMTGGNEKLFF
TRBD1	TRBV6-5	TRBJ1-1	CASSRDRVVTEAFF
TRBD1	TRBV9	NA	CASSAGQAYEQYF
NA	TRBV28	NA	CATVEPSGSGYEQYF
NA	TRBV11-1	TRBJ1-4	CASSLVPGTTNEKLFF
TRBD1	TRBV19	TRBJ1-2	CASRTGTGYGYTF
NA	TRBV5-1	TRBJ2-3	CASSFGGGGRDTQYF
TRBD2	TRBV5-1	TRBJ2-3	CASSLDGGGSIDTQYF
NA	TRBV2	TRBJ1-1	CASSDAQKNTEAFF
TRBD1	TRBV27	TRBJ2-7	CASSGQGKNEQYF
NA	TRBV7-2	TRBJ2-7	CASSPDRSFLGEQYF
TRBD2	TRBV4-2	TRBJ2-3	CASSQTLAGSSTDTQYF
TRBD2	TRBV14	TRBJ2-7	CASSSVGLAPYYSEQYF
NA	TRBV18	TRBJ2-3	CASSPQGVYGTDTQYF
NA	TRBV18	TRBJ1-1	CASSTAGGVMNTEAFF
NA	TRBV30	TRBJ1-1	CAWSVHSTEAFF
NA	TRBV28	TRBJ1-1	CASSPGRFTEAFF
TRBD2	TRBV6-4	TRBJ2-1	CASSLGLAGDYNEQFF
TRBD1	TRBV14	TRBJ2-5	CASSQVMMLGTGEETQYF
NA	TRBV6-1	TRBJ2-7	CASSDRGTSYEQYF
TRBD1	TRBV6-6	TRBJ1-1	CASSYPGQGRTEAFF
TRBD2	TRBV6-1	TRBJ2-5	CASAHSGAQETQYF
NA	TRBV5-6	TRBJ1-2	CASSLFDTANYGYTF
TRBD1	TRBV7-8	TRBJ2-7	CASSLNRGHSYEQYF
NA	TRBV7-3	TRBJ2-5	CASSPMVGGPQYF
TRBD1	TRBV11-2	TRBJ2-3	CASSLGVGGPTDTQYF
NA	TRBV10-3	TRBJ1-5	CAISESTAPEGVPQHF
NA	TRBV6-4	TRBJ2-7	CASSDLKQAPGHYEQYF
TRBD1	TRBV6-5	TRBJ1-2	CASTDRGNYGYTF
NA	TRBV5-1	TRBJ2-7	CASRVRQIGSYEQYF